The source of this T cell receptor beta chain is a study of cytomegalovirus exposure and HLA in healthy donors (dated by TCRdb to about 2017). About the study as a whole: In an earlier analysis of fewer than 750 of the donors, under 300 Gb of sequence data and 117 million unique TCR beta sequences from about 179 million T cells were reported. An early release covering 550 to 650 HLA-typed donors comprised about 300 gigabases of sequencing data and around 80 million unique TCR sequences. Of the roughly 410 genotyped donors, 81% were placed in the genetic ancestry cluster associated with self-reported Caucasian donors. The aim of the study was to test whether cataloging public T cell receptors could identify signatures of past pathogen exposure. The T cell repertoires of 550 to 850 subjects were profiled by immunosequencing and related to cytomegalovirus serostatus. In addition to the first cohort of 500 to 850 subjects, a separate validation cohort of under 150 different subjects was used. The study combined high-throughput TCR immunosequencing, statistical association of individual TCRs with disease status, and machine learning to predict cytomegalovirus infection status. To study patterns of TCR occurrence, a later analysis re-analyzed previously published TCR beta repertoires from around 660 donors and added high-resolution HLA genotyping. Rather than drawing on any new phenotypic data, the later analysis identified candidate immune exposures from TCR beta sequences and the way those sequences occurred across donors. An earlier analysis of about 620 of the donors applied high-throughput TCR beta sequencing to assess whether each TCR beta V gene segment acted as functional or pseudogenic. Alongside the repertoire data, information on donor age, sex, ethnicity and CMV serostatus was compiled. Genome-wide SNP genotypes for about three fifths of the roughly 670 donors were used in a later genetic analysis, which treated that subset as a discovery cohort. All discovery cohort repertoires had been generated on a single sequencing platform. Class I and class II HLA loci were covered by the typing at four-digit resolution. The number of donors typed differed by locus, with roughly 629-640 for A, B, C, DRB1 and DQB1, around 500 for DQA1, approximately 570 for DPA1, and under 490 for DPB1. About five DR-DQ haplotypes were handled as single units for association and clustering, since linkage in the cohort was strong. Across about 380 genotyped donors of the cohort, an average of approximately 200,000 unique TCR beta nucleotide sequences per donor were sequenced, and around 19% of those sequences were non-productive. Study-wide conclusions, independent of this receptor: In an earlier analysis of 587 of the donors, most TCR beta V segments were observed in productive rearrangements about 87% or about 30% of the time, broadly matching IMGT annotations. Roughly uniform sequencing depth across donors was assumed in presence/absence analyses, although this assumption may not hold. A further reported finding was that TCR beta sequences accurately predicted the HLA-A and HLA-B alleles for most subjects in the first cohort. HLA typing was unavailable for some donors at each locus, so association tests used only the typed subset. The authors suggested that the approach could potentially be extended to other disease states and immunological phenotypes. The 87-base-pair reads could not distinguish some IMGT-functional V segments, including TRBV6-2 and TRBV6-3, so those segments were excluded. In vitro tests confirmed that a few of the cytomegalovirus-associated TCR beta chains recognize cytomegalovirus antigens. In a later analysis, HLA-associated TCR beta chains showed more clonal expansion and lower generation probabilities than non-associated chains that were equally common. A later genetic analysis associated a missense DCLRE1C variant with V-gene and J-gene trimming of TCR beta chains, and an independent cohort replicated the association. The sequencing pipeline was judged likely to have produced a cluster of highly shared sequence variants as a technical artifact. A later analysis found that TCR association rates varied across HLA loci, with DRB1 alleles showing the most associated TCRs and HLA-C alleles the fewest. A later analysis reported that several top co-occurrence clusters appeared linked to parvovirus B19, influenza, CMV and Epstein-Barr virus. The only immune exposure information available for the cohort was CMV serostatus. In the study, approximately 160 TCR beta chains were listed as associated with cytomegalovirus. Most CMV-associated TCR beta chains appeared to be HLA-restricted in a later analysis, and the HLA associations seemed to be driven largely by CMV exposure. At a false discovery rate of 0.05, a later analysis linked some 18,000 TCR beta sequences to specific HLA alleles. About 17 rarely observed V segments, including chromosome 9 orphons, were excluded from the earlier analysis of approximately 600 of the donors because counts were too low. Cytomegalovirus status was reported to be diagnosed by the classifier with high specificity and sensitivity in both the original and validation cohorts. According to a later genetic analysis, donors in an Asian-associated ancestry cluster had fewer N-insertions in productive TCRs than the approximately 610-donor mean. In this cohort, only TCR beta chains were sequenced, and detectable features were limited by the absence of alpha or paired-chain data. Linkage disequilibrium might explain the correlated functional status among segregating V segments, but an unknown experimental factor could not be excluded. Assigning TCR associations to individual alleles was difficult when HLA alleles, especially DR and DQ, strongly co-occurred. Across donors, most TCR sequences were observed very rarely, whereas some public TCRs were present in many individuals.

Library preparation was by the immunoSEQ multiplex PCR assay. For the multiplex PCR, a mixture combining 60 forward primers for TCR Vbeta segments and 13 reverse primers for TCR Jbeta segments was used. A multiplex PCR assay on genomic DNA amplified the CDR3 region of rearranged TCR beta genes. Amplified TCR beta libraries were sequenced as 87-base-pair reads on the Illumina HiSeq System. The study's own analysis went as follows. A later analysis tallied around 87 million unique TCR beta chains across the 700 or so repertoires, and around 9.9 million of those chains were shared by two or more donors. A nearest-neighbor algorithm error-corrected the raw reads and collapsed the reads into unique sequences, merging closely related sequences to remove PCR and sequencing errors. Alignment of CDR3 sequences to IMGT reference sequences was used to assign V, D and J gene segments. For a sequence to be retained, a match of at least six nucleotides was required to both a V gene segment and a J gene segment. A rearrangement counted as productive if the CDR3 had no stop codons and remained in frame with V and J, and every other rearrangement counted as non-productive. Following IMGT convention, CDR3 was defined as the stretch from the second conserved V-encoded cysteine to the conserved J-encoded phenylalanine. The earlier analysis of about 590 of the donors excluded sequences that lacked an unambiguous match to a single V gene segment. An earlier analysis of roughly 590 of the donors called V segments functional above 56.7% productive rearrangements and segregating when the between-donor standard deviation exceeded 5%. A statistical classification framework was built for diagnosing cytomegalovirus status from the catalog of TCR beta chain sequences. In a later analysis, TCR nucleotide sequences were compared against IMGT/GENE-DB human TR gene sequences so that V and J genes could be assigned. The TCRdist pipeline was used in a later analysis to assign CDR3 sequences and most-parsimonious VDJ recombination scenarios. In a later analysis, each TCR beta chain was defined by its CDR3 amino acid sequence together with its V-gene family, and reads lacking a unique V-gene family were excluded. To address suspected cross-contamination and a sequencing artifact, a later analysis removed roughly 580 highly shared, low-generation-probability nucleotide sequences. For each public chain, a later analysis derived a clonal expansion index from normalized ranks of inferred template counts within each repertoire. In a later analysis, generation probabilities were computed with a VDJ recombination model fitted to out-of-frame rearrangements, and the resulting probabilities were checked against IGoR. In a later analysis, TCR-TCR, TCR-HLA and TCR-CMV co-occurrence was scored with hypergeometric tests, and a repertoire-size bias correction was applied to TCR pairs. False discovery rates were estimated in a later analysis by permuting HLA or CMV assignments 20 times. In a later analysis, co-occurring TCRs were grouped with DBSCAN, and TCRdist sequence similarity was added when clustering was performed within HLA-allele-positive subsets. Repertoires with fewer than 30,000 or more than 120,000 public chains, plus five repertoires with anomalous nucleotide sharing, were excluded from co-occurrence clustering. Drawn from immuneACCESS, this table holds only the in-frame rearrangements with V and J called that TCRdb kept. Clones are partly lost; checked studies trace under half to an unresolved V gene and leave the rest unexplained. Clone size and V and J calls were adopted from that table, with D and trimming inferred from the DNA. This sample gives 110,000 to 150,000 clones in total; more than 9.5% of them show up just once. 1.8% of the sample lies in the top ten.

The cohort comprised around 690 healthy bone marrow donors. At the time of sampling, every cohort member was nominally healthy, though immune exposures that went unrecorded were likely present. The donor was CMV seronegative and belonged to the group of under 400 seronegative cohort members. A peripheral blood sample was collected from each donor, and TCR beta sequencing was performed on peripheral blood mononuclear cells. Genomic DNA extraction from the blood cell samples was performed with the Qiagen DNeasy Blood Extraction Kit. V lost 7 bases and J lost 9 bases, and the count of bases not matched to a germline gene is 10. From the cysteine up to the phenylalanine, the CDR3 has a length of 15 residues. Just the 45-base CDR3 DNA is kept, in frame starting at base 1. CDR1 and CDR2, per the germline V gene, are MNHNS and SASEGT. This clone was seen only a few times. Its antigen remains undetermined. Base-call qualities are not available, and no considerably larger clone is one nucleotide away.

The sample was PBMCs. The V gene is TRBV6-1 and the J gene is TRBJ2-1; 12 bases in the junction line up with TRBD1. This receptor was obtained from a man aged 50-60 years in good health and CMV-seronegative. The CDR3 protein sequence reads: CASTLSGTGGREQFF. The nucleotide sequence is given as TGTGCCAGCACTCTCTCGGGGACAGGGGGCCGTGAGCAGTTCTTC.